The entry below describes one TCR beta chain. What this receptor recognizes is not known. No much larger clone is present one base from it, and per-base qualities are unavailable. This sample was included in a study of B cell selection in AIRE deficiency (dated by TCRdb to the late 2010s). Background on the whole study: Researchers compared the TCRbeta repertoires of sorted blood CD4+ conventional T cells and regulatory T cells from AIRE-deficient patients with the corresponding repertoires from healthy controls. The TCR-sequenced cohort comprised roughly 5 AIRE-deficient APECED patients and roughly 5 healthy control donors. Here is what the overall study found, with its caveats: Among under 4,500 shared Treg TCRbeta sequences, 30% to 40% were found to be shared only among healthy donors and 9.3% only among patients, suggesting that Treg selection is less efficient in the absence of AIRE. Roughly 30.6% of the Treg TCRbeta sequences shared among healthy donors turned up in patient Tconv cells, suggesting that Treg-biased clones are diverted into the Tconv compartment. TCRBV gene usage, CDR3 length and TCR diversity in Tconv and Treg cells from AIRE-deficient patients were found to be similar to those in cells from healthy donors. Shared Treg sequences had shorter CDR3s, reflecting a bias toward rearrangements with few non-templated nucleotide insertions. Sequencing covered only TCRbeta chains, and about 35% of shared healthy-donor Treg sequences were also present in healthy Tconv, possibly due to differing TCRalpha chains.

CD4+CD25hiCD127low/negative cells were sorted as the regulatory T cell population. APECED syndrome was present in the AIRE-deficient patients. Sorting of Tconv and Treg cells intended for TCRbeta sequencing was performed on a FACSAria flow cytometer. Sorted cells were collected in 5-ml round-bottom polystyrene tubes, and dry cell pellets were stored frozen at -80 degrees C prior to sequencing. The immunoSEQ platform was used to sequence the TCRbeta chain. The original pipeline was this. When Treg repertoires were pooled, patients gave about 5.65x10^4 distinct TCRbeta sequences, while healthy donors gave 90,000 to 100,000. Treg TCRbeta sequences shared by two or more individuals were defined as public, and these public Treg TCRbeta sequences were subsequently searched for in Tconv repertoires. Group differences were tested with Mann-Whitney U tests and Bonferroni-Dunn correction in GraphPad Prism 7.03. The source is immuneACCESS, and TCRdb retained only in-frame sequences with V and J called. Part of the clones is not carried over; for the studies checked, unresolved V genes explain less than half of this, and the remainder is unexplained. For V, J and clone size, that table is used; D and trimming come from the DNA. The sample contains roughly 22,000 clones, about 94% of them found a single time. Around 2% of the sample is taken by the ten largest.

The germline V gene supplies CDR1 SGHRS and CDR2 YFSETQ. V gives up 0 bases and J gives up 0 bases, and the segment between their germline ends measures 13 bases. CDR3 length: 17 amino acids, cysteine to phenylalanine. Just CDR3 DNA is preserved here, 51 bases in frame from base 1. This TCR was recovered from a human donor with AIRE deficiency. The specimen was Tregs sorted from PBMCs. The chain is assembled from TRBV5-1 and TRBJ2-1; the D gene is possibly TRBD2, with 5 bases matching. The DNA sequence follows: TGCGCCAGCAGCTTGGCATGGAGGCTGAGCTCCTACAATGAGCAGTTCTTC. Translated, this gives CASSLAWRLSSYNEQFF.